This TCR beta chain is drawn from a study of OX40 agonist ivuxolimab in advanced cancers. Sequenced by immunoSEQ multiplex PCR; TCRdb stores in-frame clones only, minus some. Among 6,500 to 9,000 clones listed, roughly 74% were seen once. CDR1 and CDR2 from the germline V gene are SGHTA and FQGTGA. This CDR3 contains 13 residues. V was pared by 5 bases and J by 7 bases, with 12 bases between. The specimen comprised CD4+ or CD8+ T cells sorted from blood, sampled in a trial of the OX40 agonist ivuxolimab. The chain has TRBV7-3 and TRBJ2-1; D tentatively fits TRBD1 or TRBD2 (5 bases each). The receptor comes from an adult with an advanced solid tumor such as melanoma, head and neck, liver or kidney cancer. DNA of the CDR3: TGTGCCAGCAGCCCCCCGGGGCGGAATGAGCAGTTCTTC. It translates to CASSPPGRNEQFF.